This TCR beta chain was recorded in a study of T cells in Graves' hyperthyroidism and ophthalmopathy. At the level of the study: Peripheral blood was collected at initial diagnosis, before any treatment. Findings and limits, study-wide: The majority of expanded thyroid clonotypes above 0.001 also appeared in blood.

Germline assignment: CDR1 MNHEY and CDR2 SVGEGT. V was shortened by 5 bases and J by 4 bases, with 14 bases between the two germline ends. This CDR3 spans 14 amino acids. In this sample, this clonotype turned up a few times. Its antigen is currently unknown. Amplified TCR beta CDR3 regions derived from RNA transcripts. HTBI primers were the set used in a first-round RT-PCR of the TCR CDR3. TCRdb redid the calling of the multiplex PCR reads with MiXCR, one entry per CDR3 protein. The sample has some 600,000 distinct CDR3 sequences; about 15% are singletons. The sample was blood. The receptor comes from a woman between 25 and 40 years old with Graves' hyperthyroidism that later progressed to Graves' ophthalmopathy. The rearrangement links TRBV6-2 or TRBV6-3 to TRBJ1-2; perhaps TRBD1 as D (5 bases). CDR3 residues: CASSPSGRTYGYTF. The CDR3 bases are TGTGCCAGCAGTCCATCGGGACGGACCTATGGCTACACCTTC.